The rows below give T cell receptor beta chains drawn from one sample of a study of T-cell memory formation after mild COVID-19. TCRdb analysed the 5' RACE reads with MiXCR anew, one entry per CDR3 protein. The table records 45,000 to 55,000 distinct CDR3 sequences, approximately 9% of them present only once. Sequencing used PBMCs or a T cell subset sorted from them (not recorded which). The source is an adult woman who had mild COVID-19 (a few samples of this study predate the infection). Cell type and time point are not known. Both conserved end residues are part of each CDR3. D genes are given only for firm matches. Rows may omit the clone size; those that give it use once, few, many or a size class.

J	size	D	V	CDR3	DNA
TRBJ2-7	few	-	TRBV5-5	CASSLFPRRDYEQYF	TGTGCCAGCAGCTTGTTTCCCCGTCGGGACTACGAGCAGTACTTC
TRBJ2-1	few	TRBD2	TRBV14	CASSLGTSGGLMGNEQFF	TGTGCCAGCAGCCTCGGGACTAGCGGGGGGCTTATGGGCAATGAGCAGTTCTTC
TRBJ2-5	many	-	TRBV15	CATSRDPGPETQYF	TGTGCCACCAGCAGAGATCCGGGCCCCGAGACCCAGTACTTC
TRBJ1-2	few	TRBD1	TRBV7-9	CASSLRDRGNYGYTF	TGTGCCAGCAGCTTAAGGGACAGGGGTAACTATGGCTACACCTTC
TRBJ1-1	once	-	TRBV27	CASTPFRQGLNTEAFF	TGTGCCAGCACCCCGTTCCGCCAGGGGCTGAACACTGAAGCTTTCTTT
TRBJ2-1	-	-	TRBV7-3	CASSLFATANRVVEQFF	TGTGCCAGCAGCTTATTCGCCACCGCTAACAGGGTCGTTGAGCAGTTCTTC
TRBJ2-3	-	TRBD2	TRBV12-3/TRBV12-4	CASSFSLGLADTQYF	TGTGCCAGCAGTTTCTCCCTCGGACTAGCAGATACGCAGTATTTT
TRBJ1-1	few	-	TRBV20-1	CSARDAGRATEAFF	TGCAGTGCTAGAGACGCGGGCAGGGCTACTGAAGCTTTCTTT
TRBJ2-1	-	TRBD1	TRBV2	CASRGDRVHEQFF	TGTGCCAGCCGGGGGGACAGGGTACATGAGCAGTTCTTC
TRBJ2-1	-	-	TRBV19	CASSIESYNEQFF	TGTGCCAGTAGTATAGAGTCCTACAATGAGCAGTTCTTC
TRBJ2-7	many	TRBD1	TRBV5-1	CASSPAGTELYEQYF	TGCGCCAGCAGCCCCGCCGGGACAGAGTTGTACGAGCAGTACTTC
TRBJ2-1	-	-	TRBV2	CASSLLYNEQFF	TGTGCCAGCAGCCTCCTCTACAATGAGCAGTTCTTC
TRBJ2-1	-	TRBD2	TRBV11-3	CASSRIAGSSYNEQFF	TGTGCCAGCAGCCGTATAGCGGGTAGCTCCTACAATGAGCAGTTCTTC